This is a list of T cell receptor beta chains from one sample in a study of T cell responses to AZD1222 COVID-19 vaccine. Here immunoSEQ multiplex PCR was the method, and the copy in TCRdb shows in-frame clones only, minus some. The table lists hundreds of thousands of clones, 93% of them singletons, with 0.9% to 1.1% in the top ten. This sample comprised peripheral blood, obtained on day 0 of MenACWY control vaccination. The origin of the receptors is an adult in good health. The CDR3 runs from the conserved cysteine through the conserved F or W. A D gene is named only where the DNA matches it firmly. For some rows the clone size is stated as once, few or many, or as a class when expanded; others skip it.

size: NA
D: NA
V: TRBV28
J: TRBJ1-6
DNA: TGTGCCAGCAGTCAAAGAAATTCACCCCTCCACTTT
CDR3: CASSQRNSPLHF

size: once
D: NA
V: TRBV5-6
J: TRBJ1-4
DNA: TGTGCCAGCAGCTTGCCTGGACAGCGGGCGAATGAAAAACTGTTTTTT
CDR3: CASSLPGQRANEKLFF

size: NA
D: TRBD1
V: TRBV29-1
J: TRBJ1-6
DNA: TGCAGCGTTGAAGATCCCGGACAGGTGGGCTTCTCCTATAATTCACCCCTCCACTTT
CDR3: CSVEDPGQVGFSYNSPLHF

size: NA
D: TRBD2
V: TRBV3-1/TRBV3-2
J: TRBJ2-7
DNA: TGTGCCAGCACGCCAGCCCGAACTAGCGGGTACGAGCAGTACTTC
CDR3: CASTPARTSGYEQYF

size: NA
D: NA
V: TRBV19
J: TRBJ1-1
DNA: TGTGCCAGTAACGCCATGTGGGGCACTGAAGCTTTCTTT
CDR3: CASNAMWGTEAFF

size: NA
D: TRBD1
V: TRBV10-3
J: TRBJ1-2
DNA: TGTGCCATCAATTCAGGGGGATCCTATGGCTACACCTTC
CDR3: CAINSGGSYGYTF

size: NA
D: TRBD1
V: TRBV30
J: TRBJ1-2
DNA: TGTGCCTGGACCCACAGGGGGCGACTTAACTATGGCTACACCTTC
CDR3: CAWTHRGRLNYGYTF

size: NA
D: NA
V: TRBV5-1
J: TRBJ2-2
DNA: TGCGCCAGCAGCTTGCTGGCGGGCCCAGGCGGGGAGCTGTTTTTT
CDR3: CASSLLAGPGGELFF

size: NA
D: NA
V: TRBV2
J: TRBJ1-5
DNA: TGTGCCAGCAGTGTCGATAGCAATCAGCCCCAGCATTTT
CDR3: CASSVDSNQPQHF

size: NA
D: TRBD1
V: TRBV6-6
J: TRBJ1-2
DNA: TGTGCCAGCCAGGGACAGGCCACGAAGCACTATGGCTACACCTTC
CDR3: CASQGQATKHYGYTF

size: NA
D: TRBD1
V: TRBV10-2
J: TRBJ2-7
DNA: TGCGCCAGCAGTGACACAGGGGGCTCCTACGAGCAGTACTTC
CDR3: CASSDTGGSYEQYF

size: NA
D: NA
V: TRBV7-9
J: TRBJ2-7
DNA: TGTGCCAGCAATCCATCGGGGCCTAGCTCCTACGAGCAGTACTTC
CDR3: CASNPSGPSSYEQYF

size: NA
D: NA
V: TRBV6-5
J: TRBJ2-7
DNA: TGTGCCAGCAACCGGGTGGGTTACGAGCAGTACTTC
CDR3: CASNRVGYEQYF

size: NA
D: NA
V: TRBV27
J: TRBJ1-1
DNA: TGTGCCAGCAGTTCGAAGGGCCACACTGAAGCTTTCTTT
CDR3: CASSSKGHTEAFF

size: NA
D: TRBD2
V: TRBV3-1/TRBV3-2
J: TRBJ2-7
DNA: TGTGCCAGCAGCCCCTTTGGGGGGGGTTACGAGCAGTACTTC
CDR3: CASSPFGGGYEQYF

size: NA
D: TRBD1
V: TRBV7-2
J: TRBJ1-1
DNA: TGTGCCAGCAGCTTAGACAGGGGGCCTTACACTGAAGCTTTCTTT
CDR3: CASSLDRGPYTEAFF

size: NA
D: NA
V: TRBV7-2
J: TRBJ1-2
DNA: TGTGCCAGCAGCGGGCGTGGGGAGGGCTATCATGGCTACACCTTC
CDR3: CASSGRGEGYHGYTF

size: NA
D: NA
V: TRBV19
J: TRBJ1-2
DNA: TGTGCCAGTAGTATACGGTCTAACTATGGCTACACCTTC
CDR3: CASSIRSNYGYTF

size: NA
D: NA
V: TRBV23-1
J: TRBJ1-6
DNA: TGCGCCAGCAGTCAATCCCGCAGGGACCATTCACCCCTCCACTTT
CDR3: CASSQSRRDHSPLHF

size: NA
D: TRBD1
V: TRBV3-1/TRBV3-2
J: TRBJ1-2
DNA: TGTGCCAGCAGCCAAGATTTGACAGGGGGGCCTTATGGCTACACCTTC
CDR3: CASSQDLTGGPYGYTF

size: NA
D: TRBD2
V: TRBV6-2/TRBV6-3
J: TRBJ2-1
DNA: TGTGCCAGCAGTTACTCCCCGCCGAGCGGGGTATACAATGAGCAGTTCTTC
CDR3: CASSYSPPSGVYNEQFF

size: NA
D: NA
V: TRBV6-2/TRBV6-3
J: TRBJ1-5
DNA: TGTGCCAGCAGTTACCCCGGGTGGCGTCAGCCCCAGCATTTT
CDR3: CASSYPGWRQPQHF

size: NA
D: NA
V: TRBV4-2
J: TRBJ1-3
DNA: TGTGCCAGCAGCCAAGGGGACGGGAGCTCTGGAAACACCATATATTTT
CDR3: CASSQGDGSSGNTIYF

size: NA
D: TRBD2
V: TRBV7-6
J: TRBJ2-1
DNA: TGTGCCAGCAGCTTGGGACTAGCGGGAGGGACAGCTATCTACAATGAGCAGTTCTTC
CDR3: CASSLGLAGGTAIYNEQFF

size: NA
D: TRBD2
V: TRBV6-6
J: TRBJ2-2
DNA: TGTGCCAGCGGGCTAGCGGGGTCTGGGGAGCTGTTTTTT
CDR3: CASGLAGSGELFF

size: NA
D: NA
V: TRBV12-3/TRBV12-4
J: TRBJ1-1
DNA: TGTGCCAGCAGTTTAGGGAGGGCTTTCTTT
CDR3: CASSLGRAFF

size: NA
D: TRBD1
V: TRBV28
J: TRBJ2-2
DNA: TGTGCCAGCAGACGATGGGACAGGAACACCGGGGAGCTGTTTTTT
CDR3: CASRRWDRNTGELFF

size: NA
D: NA
V: TRBV19
J: TRBJ1-3
DNA: TGTGCCAGTAGTAGTGGCCTCTCTGGAAACACCATATATTTT
CDR3: CASSSGLSGNTIYF

size: NA
D: NA
V: TRBV12-3/TRBV12-4
J: TRBJ1-6
DNA: TGTGCCAGCAGTTTAGACAGGCATTCACCCCTCCACTTT
CDR3: CASSLDRHSPLHF

size: NA
D: NA
V: TRBV6-5
J: TRBJ1-2
DNA: TGTGCCAGCAGTTATTATCTTCAACAGGGAGAAACCTTC
CDR3: CASSYYLQQGETF

size: NA
D: NA
V: TRBV5-4
J: TRBJ1-3
DNA: TGTGCCAGCAGCCGTGCTCAGGGAACGAACACCATATATTTT
CDR3: CASSRAQGTNTIYF

size: NA
D: TRBD1
V: TRBV25-1
J: TRBJ1-3
DNA: TGTGCCAGCAGTGGGGGCTTGGGACAGGAGGGTGGAAACACCATATATTTT
CDR3: CASSGGLGQEGGNTIYF

size: NA
D: NA
V: TRBV12-3/TRBV12-4
J: TRBJ2-7
DNA: TGTGCCAGCAGTTTATTGGGCTACGAGCAGTACTTC
CDR3: CASSLLGYEQYF

size: NA
D: NA
V: TRBV7-3
J: TRBJ1-5
DNA: TGTGCCAGCCGACGGAGGACCGAAAAACATAGCAATCAGCCCCAGCATTTT
CDR3: CASRRRTEKHSNQPQHF

size: NA
D: TRBD1
V: TRBV6-5
J: TRBJ1-6
DNA: TGTGCCAGTGCTGACAGGGACAGGACTTCACCCCTCCACTTT
CDR3: CASADRDRTSPLHF

size: NA
D: TRBD1
V: TRBV28
J: TRBJ1-4
DNA: TGTGCCAGCAGTTTATTGACAGGGGGTAGGGAAAAACTGTTTTTT
CDR3: CASSLLTGGREKLFF

size: NA
D: NA
V: TRBV7-8
J: TRBJ2-2
DNA: TGTGCCAGCAGCTTAGCGTTGGGGGACACCGGGGAGCTGTTTTTT
CDR3: CASSLALGDTGELFF

size: NA
D: NA
V: TRBV30
J: TRBJ2-2
DNA: TGTGCCTGGAGTGTACGGGCTTCCGGGGAGCTGTTTTTT
CDR3: CAWSVRASGELFF

size: NA
D: TRBD1
V: TRBV12-3/TRBV12-4
J: TRBJ1-2
DNA: TGTGCCAGCAGTGAAGACAGGGTATATGGCTACACCTTC
CDR3: CASSEDRVYGYTF

size: NA
D: NA
V: TRBV5-1
J: TRBJ2-5
DNA: TGCGCCAGCAGCTTGGACCCCTTAACAGAGACCCAGTACTTC
CDR3: CASSLDPLTETQYF

size: NA
D: NA
V: TRBV11-3
J: TRBJ2-1
DNA: TGTGCCAGCAGCTTGTACCACGGGAATGAGCAGTTCTTC
CDR3: CASSLYHGNEQFF

size: NA
D: NA
V: TRBV9
J: TRBJ2-1
DNA: TGTGCCAGCAGCGTAGCCCTGGATGAGCAGTTCTTC
CDR3: CASSVALDEQFF

size: NA
D: TRBD2
V: TRBV7-2
J: TRBJ2-2
DNA: TGTGCCAGCAGCTTAAGTCCGGGGGGACGTACCGGGGAGCTGTTTTTT
CDR3: CASSLSPGGRTGELFF

size: NA
D: NA
V: TRBV5-1
J: TRBJ1-5
DNA: TGCGCCAGCAGCCGCTCTCAGGGGAATCAGCCCCAGCATTTT
CDR3: CASSRSQGNQPQHF

size: NA
D: TRBD1
V: TRBV23-1
J: TRBJ1-5
DNA: TGCGCCAGCTGTGGGGCCAGGGGGAGTCAGCCCCAGCATTTT
CDR3: CASCGARGSQPQHF

size: NA
D: NA
V: TRBV6-5
J: TRBJ2-7
DNA: TGTGCCAGCACCCGAACTGACGGATACGAGCAGTACTTC
CDR3: CASTRTDGYEQYF

size: NA
D: NA
V: TRBV18
J: TRBJ1-5
DNA: TGTGCCAGCTCACCTGGGGCGAATCAGCCCCAGCATTTT
CDR3: CASSPGANQPQHF

size: NA
D: NA
V: TRBV5-1
J: TRBJ2-7
DNA: TGCGCCAGCAGTTTGGACATAACGTCCTCCTACGAGCAGTACTTC
CDR3: CASSLDITSSYEQYF

size: NA
D: NA
V: TRBV19
J: TRBJ1-1
DNA: TGTGCCAGTACCCAGGGTCGGGTGAACACTGAAGCTTTCTTT
CDR3: CASTQGRVNTEAFF

size: NA
D: TRBD1
V: TRBV5-4
J: TRBJ1-2
DNA: TGTGCCAGCAGCTTCCCGGGACAGGGGTTGGCGGTTGGCTACACCTTC
CDR3: CASSFPGQGLAVGYTF